What follows describes a single T cell receptor beta chain. This clone was found a few times. Its antigen target is currently unknown. The record has no base qualities; no much larger clone is one base away. This entry belongs to a study of metastatic and nonmetastatic thyroid tumors (dated by TCRdb to the early 2020s). At the level of the whole study: For patients with malignant and with benign thyroid disease, the researchers compared repertoires between peripheral blood samples and tumor or nodule tissue samples. Study-level results and caveats: TCR beta diversity was reported as significantly higher in malignant tumors than in benign nodules, in both blood and tumor samples.

The library was generated by PCR. These reads were obtained on an Illumina HiSeq 4000. High-throughput sequencing was used to profile the TCR beta-chain CDR3 region of every patient. On the authors' methods: Drawing on CDR3 differences between clinicopathological groups, the researchers built a classifier meant to tell apart patients with distant-metastatic papillary thyroid cancer. Repertoire diversity was assessed with the Shannon index, and tumor-blood repertoire similarity with the Morisita-Horn index. TCRdb cleaned the public reads at Q25 with fastp, built clones with MiXCR and kept in-frame beta chains. The authors' filters were not applied to this entry. Here the sample has about 15,000 clones; more than 3% occur a single time. The ten largest clones take up 25% to 30% of the sample. None of the patients had been given any treatment before thyroid surgery. The study retrospectively analysed patient clinical samples collected from about 2012 to 2018 using T-cell receptor beta sequencing.

Material: tumor tissue. This clonotype was obtained from a female donor with papillary thyroid cancer or a benign thyroid nodule (not recorded which). Some clones in this sample may be carry-over from other donors' samples.

The DNA reads as follows: TGTGCCAGCAGCCCTCCGATTGAGGGCGGGGAAAACACCATATATTTT. Its translation is CASSPPIEGGENTIYF. The sequence links TRBV28 to TRBJ1-3; too little of a D gene remains to name it. Based on the germline V gene, the CDR1 and CDR2 sequences are MDHEN and SYDVKM. Measured from the cysteine to the phenylalanine, the CDR3 is 16 residues long. Left in the record is the CDR3 DNA by itself, 48 bases read in frame from the first base. Trimming takes 6 bases from V and 6 bases from J, and the germline ends sit 21 bases apart.